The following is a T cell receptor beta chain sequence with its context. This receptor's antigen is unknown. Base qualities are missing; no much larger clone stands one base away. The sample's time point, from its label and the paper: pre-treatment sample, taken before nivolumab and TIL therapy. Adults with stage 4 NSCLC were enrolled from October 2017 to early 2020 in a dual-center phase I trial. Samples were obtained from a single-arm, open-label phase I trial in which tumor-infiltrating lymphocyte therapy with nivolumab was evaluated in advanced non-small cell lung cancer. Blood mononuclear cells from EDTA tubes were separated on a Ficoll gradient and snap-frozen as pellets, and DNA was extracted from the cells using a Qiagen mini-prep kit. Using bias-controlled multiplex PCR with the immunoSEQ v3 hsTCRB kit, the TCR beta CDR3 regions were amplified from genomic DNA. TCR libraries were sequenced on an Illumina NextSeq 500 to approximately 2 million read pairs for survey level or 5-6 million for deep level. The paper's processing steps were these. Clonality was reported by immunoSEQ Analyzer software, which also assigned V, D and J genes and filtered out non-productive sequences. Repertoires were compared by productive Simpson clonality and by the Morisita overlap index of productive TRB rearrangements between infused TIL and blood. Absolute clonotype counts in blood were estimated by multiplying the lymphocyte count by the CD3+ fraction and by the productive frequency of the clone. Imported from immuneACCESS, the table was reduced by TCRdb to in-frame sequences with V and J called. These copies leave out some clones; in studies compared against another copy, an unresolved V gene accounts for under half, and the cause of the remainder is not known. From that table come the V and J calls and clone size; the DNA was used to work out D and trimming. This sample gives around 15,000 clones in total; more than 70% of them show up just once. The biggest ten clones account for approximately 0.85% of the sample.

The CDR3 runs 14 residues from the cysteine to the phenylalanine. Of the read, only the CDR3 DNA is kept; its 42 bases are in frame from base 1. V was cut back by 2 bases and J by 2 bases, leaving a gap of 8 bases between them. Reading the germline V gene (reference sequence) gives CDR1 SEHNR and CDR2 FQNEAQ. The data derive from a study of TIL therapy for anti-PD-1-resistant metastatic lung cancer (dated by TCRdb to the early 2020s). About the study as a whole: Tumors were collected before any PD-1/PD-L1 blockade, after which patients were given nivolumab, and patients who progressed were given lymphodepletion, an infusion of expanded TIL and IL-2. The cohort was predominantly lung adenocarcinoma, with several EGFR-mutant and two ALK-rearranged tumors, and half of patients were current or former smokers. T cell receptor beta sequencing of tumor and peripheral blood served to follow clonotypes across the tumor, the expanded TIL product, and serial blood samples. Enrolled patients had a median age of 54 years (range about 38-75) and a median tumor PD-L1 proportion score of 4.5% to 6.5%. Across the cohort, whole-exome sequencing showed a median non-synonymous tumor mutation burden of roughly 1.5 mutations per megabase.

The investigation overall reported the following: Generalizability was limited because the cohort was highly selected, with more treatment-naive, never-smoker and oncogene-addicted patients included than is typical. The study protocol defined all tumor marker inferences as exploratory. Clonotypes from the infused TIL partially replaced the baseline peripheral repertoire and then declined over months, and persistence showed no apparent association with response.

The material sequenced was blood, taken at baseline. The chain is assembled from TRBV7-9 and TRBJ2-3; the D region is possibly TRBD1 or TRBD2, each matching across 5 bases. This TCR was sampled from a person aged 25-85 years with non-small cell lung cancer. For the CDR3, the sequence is CASSLFGTTDTQYF. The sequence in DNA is TGTGCCAGCAGCTTATTTGGGACCACAGATACGCAGTATTTT.